This TCR beta chain was recovered during a study of regulatory T cells in long-lasting Graves disease. Broader study findings: Persistent disease was characterized by preferential usage of TRBV28, TRBJ1-2 and TRBJ2-5. Samples came from peripheral blood alone, without thyroid tissue.

Through Arm-PCR of CDR3 regions and iRepertoire HTBI primers, TCR beta libraries were built. In the original analysis: In the combined samples, under 80 TRBV and approximately 15 TRBJ segments were identified. MiXCR, applied by TCRdb to the multiplex PCR reads, yields one record per CDR3 protein. TCRdb's processing, not the authors', yielded these V and J calls. This sample carries about 400,000 distinct CDR3 sequences, 15% to 18% of them seen once, and the ten largest clones take approximately 21%. As to time point: newly diagnosed GD, antithyroid drugs for less than 3 months. Extracted RNA from PBMCs served as the source of the TCR library. The authors drew 8.5 to 9.5 milliliters of peripheral blood into EDTA tubes. This clonotype has a count of ten or more. Its antigen is unknown. This CDR3 has 15 residues. Looked up from germline, CDR1 is SGHAT and CDR2 is FQNNGV. V gave up 3 bases and J gave up 3 bases; unmatched junction bases: 6.

Sequencing used peripheral blood mononuclear cells (PBMCs), obtained at new diagnosis, from a patient treated with antithyroid drugs. This rearrangement joins TRBV11-2 to TRBJ2-3; TRBD2 matches at 7 bases. The sequence was obtained from a female donor with Graves disease. The CDR3 protein is CASSFTSAYTDTQYF. CDR3 nucleotide sequence: TGTGCCAGCAGCTTTACTAGCGCATATACAGATACGCAGTATTTT.